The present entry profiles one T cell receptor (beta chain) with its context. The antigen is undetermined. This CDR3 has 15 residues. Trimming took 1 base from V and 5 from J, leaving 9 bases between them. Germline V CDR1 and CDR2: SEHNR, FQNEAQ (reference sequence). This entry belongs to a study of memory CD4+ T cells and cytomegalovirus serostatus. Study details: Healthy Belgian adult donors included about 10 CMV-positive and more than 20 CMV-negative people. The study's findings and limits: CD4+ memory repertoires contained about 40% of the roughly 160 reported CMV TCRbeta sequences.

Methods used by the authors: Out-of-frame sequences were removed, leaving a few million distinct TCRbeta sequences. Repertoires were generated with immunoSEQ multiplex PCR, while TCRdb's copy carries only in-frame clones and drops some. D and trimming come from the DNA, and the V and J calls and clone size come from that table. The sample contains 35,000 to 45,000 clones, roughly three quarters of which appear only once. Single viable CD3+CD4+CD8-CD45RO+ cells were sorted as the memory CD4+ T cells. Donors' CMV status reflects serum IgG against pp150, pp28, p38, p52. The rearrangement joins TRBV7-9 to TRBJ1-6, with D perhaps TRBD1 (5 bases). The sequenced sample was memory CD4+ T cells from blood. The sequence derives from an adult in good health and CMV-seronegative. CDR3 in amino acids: CASSLGGTHNSPLHF. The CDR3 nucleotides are TGTGCCAGCAGCTTAGGGGGGACCCATAATTCACCCCTCCACTTT.